These T cell receptor beta chains were read from a single sample in a study of blood T cells in healthy people across ages. In TCRdb, the 5' RACE reads were re-called with MiXCR into one record per CDR3 protein. The sample holds about 780,000 distinct CDR3 sequences; around half are singletons and the top ten take around 18%. Specimen: blood. These receptors came from an older man in good health. The CDR3 runs from the conserved cysteine through the conserved F or W. Each record gives: CDR3 length, J gene, V gene, CDR3 protein.

13 | TRBJ2-7 | TRBV20-1 | CSARDTQTYEQYF
14 | TRBJ1-6 | TRBV5-1 | CASNAGAGNSPLHF
15 | TRBJ2-3 | TRBV15 | CATSSGRTSTDTQYF
16 | TRBJ2-3 | TRBV20-1 | CSASLGLAVSTDTQYF
16 | TRBJ2-3 | TRBV12-3/TRBV12-4 | CASSALGGLSADTQYF
15 | TRBJ1-4 | TRBV28 | CASRDNRGGNEKLFF
15 | TRBJ1-5 | TRBV25-1 | CAGSPQGREGQPQHF
14 | TRBJ2-5 | TRBV5-1 | CASSSTGGQETQYF
17 | TRBJ2-5 | TRBV7-8 | CASSLARGLAGGRPQYF
12 | TRBJ1-1 | TRBV7-9 | CASSATGGLAFF
14 | TRBJ1-2 | TRBV7-9 | CASSAGEANYGYTF
14 | TRBJ2-5 | TRBV5-5 | CASSLTVGRETQYF
16 | TRBJ1-2 | TRBV24-1 | CATSDPLERDNYGYTF
16 | TRBJ2-5 | TRBV7-8 | CASSLARAGGQETQYF
16 | TRBJ2-6 | TRBV5-1 | CASSLEGARGANVLTF
14 | TRBJ2-2 | TRBV5-1 | CAGSQNKNTGELFF
15 | TRBJ2-5 | TRBV25-1 | CASSEQTGPAETQYF
13 | TRBJ1-1 | TRBV2 | CASSEALRTEAFF
14 | TRBJ2-3 | TRBV20-1 | CSATAGQGTDTQYF
13 | TRBJ2-7 | TRBV28 | CASRDSSSYEQYF
16 | TRBJ2-3 | TRBV27 | CASSVHVIGSTDTQYF
13 | TRBJ2-7 | TRBV12-3/TRBV12-4 | CASRRIWDGEQYF
15 | TRBJ1-4 | TRBV4-3 | CASSQSGVGNEKLFF
15 | TRBJ2-7 | TRBV20-1 | CSASCPGQLSYEQYF